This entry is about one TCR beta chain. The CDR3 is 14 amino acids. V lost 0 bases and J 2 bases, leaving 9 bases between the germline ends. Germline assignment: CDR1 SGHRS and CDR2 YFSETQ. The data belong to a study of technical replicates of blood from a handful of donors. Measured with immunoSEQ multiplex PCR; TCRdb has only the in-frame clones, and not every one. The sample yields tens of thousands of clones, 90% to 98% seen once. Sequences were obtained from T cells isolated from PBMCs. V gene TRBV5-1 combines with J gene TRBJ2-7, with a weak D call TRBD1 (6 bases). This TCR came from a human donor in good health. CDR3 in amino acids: CASSLVSGAYEQYF. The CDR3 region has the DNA TGCGCCAGCAGCTTGGTTTCAGGGGCCTACGAGCAGTACTTC. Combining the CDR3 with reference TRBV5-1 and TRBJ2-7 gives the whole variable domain KAGVTQTPRYLIKTRGQQVTLSCSPISGHRSVSWYQQTPGQGLQFLFEYFSETQRNKGNFPGRFSGRQFSNSRSEMNVSTLELGDSALYLCASSLVSGAYEQYFGPGTRLTVT.